What follows is one T cell receptor (beta chain) and its context. As handled by the study authors: Reference gene primer amplification yielded estimated nucleated cell counts. Assay: immunoSEQ multiplex PCR; the TCRdb copy retains only in-frame clones and omits some. The D gene and trimming were derived from the DNA, and the V and J assignments and clone size from that table. The data contain 240,000 or so clones, 85% to 90% of them singletons. The CDR3 length is 10 residues. Germline CDR1 reads MNHEY; CDR2 reads SVGAGI. Deletions cut 10 bases from V and 9 bases from J, with 12 bases between. This entry comes from a study of blood T cell repertoires in COVID-19. Overall study context: The United States, Italy and Spain provided the acute and convalescent COVID-19 samples. Nucleic acid was either cDNA or gDNA, and it came from T cells, B-cell-depleted T cells, or PBMCs.

This TCR came from a woman in her 70s with active or convalescent COVID-19. This chain joins TRBV6-5 and TRBJ1-1; D unclear. The sample comprised peripheral blood. The CDR3 nucleotides are TGTGCCACCAAGGAGAGGAAAGCTTTCTTT. As protein: CATKERKAFF.